This T cell receptor (beta chain) was captured in a study of beta chain features in type 1 diabetes. V lost 5 bases to trimming and J lost 4 bases; unmatched junction nucleotides: 2. Germline V gene lookup returns CDR1 MNHEY and CDR2 SVGAGI. This CDR3 region has 15 residues. The whole isolated RNA underwent reverse transcription, so sequencing captured expressed TCRB transcripts. This table comes from immunoSEQ multiplex PCR, and its TCRdb copy is limited to in-frame clones, with some not included. The table records around 300,000 clones, 7.5% to 9.5% of them present only once. This clone was detected only a few times.

This TCR came from a woman aged 18-30 years in good health. This chain links TRBV6-5 with TRBJ2-1; 13 positions match TRBD2. Sequencing was carried out using central memory CD4+ T cells from blood. The CDR3 region has the DNA TGTGCCAGCAGTAGACTAGCGGGGGGATACAATGAGCAGTTCTTC. This sequence encodes CASSRLAGGYNEQFF.